This T cell receptor (beta chain) was observed in a study of T cell responses to AZD1222 COVID-19 vaccine. For this clone: What it binds is not known.

Looked up from germline, CDR1 is SNHLY and CDR2 is FYNNEI. The V end lost 6 bases, the J end lost 8 bases, and 7 bases lay between the germline ends. CDR3 length equals 10 residues. The study's findings and limits: CD4 TCRs covered the whole spike, strongest at regions 160-218 and 743-854. Close to half of all spike-specific TCRs reportedly target regions of the variants that are unmutated. Repertoires in all cases were sampled only once the peak T cell response had passed. Seropositivity was recorded at baseline in only a handful of AZD1222 recipients.

Produced via immunoSEQ multiplex PCR; TCRdb's table is partial and in-frame only. The sample consists of around 94,000 clones, around 83% of them appearing once. This specimen consisted of peripheral blood, obtained on day 0 of AZD1222 vaccination. The chain employs TRBV2 and TRBJ1-2; D call uncertain. This TCR was recovered from an adult in good health. CDR3 in DNA: TGTGCCAGCAGGCAAACGGGCTACACCTTC. Protein product: CASRQTGYTF.